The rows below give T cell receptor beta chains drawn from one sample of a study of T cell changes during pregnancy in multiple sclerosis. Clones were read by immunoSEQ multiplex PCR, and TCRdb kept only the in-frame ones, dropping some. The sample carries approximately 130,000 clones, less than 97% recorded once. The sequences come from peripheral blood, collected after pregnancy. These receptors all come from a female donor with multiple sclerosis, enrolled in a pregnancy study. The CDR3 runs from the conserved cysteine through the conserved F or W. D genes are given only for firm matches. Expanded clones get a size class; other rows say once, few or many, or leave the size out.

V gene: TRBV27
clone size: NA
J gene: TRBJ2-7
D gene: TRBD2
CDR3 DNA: TGTGCCAGCAGTCGCCGGACTAGCGGGACCTACGAGCAGTACTTC
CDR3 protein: CASSRRTSGTYEQYF

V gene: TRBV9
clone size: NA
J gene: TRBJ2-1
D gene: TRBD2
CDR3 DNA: TGTGCCAGCAGCGGACGGACTAGTTGGGAGCAGTTCTTC
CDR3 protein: CASSGRTSWEQFF

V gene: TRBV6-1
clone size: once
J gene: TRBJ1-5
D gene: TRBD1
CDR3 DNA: TGTGCCAGCAGTTTCCGGGACAGGAGCAATCAGCCCCAGCATTTT
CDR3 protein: CASSFRDRSNQPQHF

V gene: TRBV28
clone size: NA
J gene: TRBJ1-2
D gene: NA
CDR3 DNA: TGTGCCAGCAGCTTGGGGGCTTTACGTGGACTCTCGGCTTTTAGCTATGGCTACACCTTC
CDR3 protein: CASSLGALRGLSAFSYGYTF

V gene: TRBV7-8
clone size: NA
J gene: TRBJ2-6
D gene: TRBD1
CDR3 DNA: TGTGCCAGCAGTAATAGACAGGGGCGCTCTGGGGCCAACGTCCTGACTTTC
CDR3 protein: CASSNRQGRSGANVLTF

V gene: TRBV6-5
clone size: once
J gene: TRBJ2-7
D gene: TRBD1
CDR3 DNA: TGTGCCAGCAGCCCGACAGGGGCCAGGACCTACGAGCAGTACTTC
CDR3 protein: CASSPTGARTYEQYF

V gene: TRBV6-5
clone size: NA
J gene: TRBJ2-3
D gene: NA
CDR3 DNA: TGTGCCAGCAGTTACTTAAGAGGCGCAGATACGCAGTATTTT
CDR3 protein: CASSYLRGADTQYF

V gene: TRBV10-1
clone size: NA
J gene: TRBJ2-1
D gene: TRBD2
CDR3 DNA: TGCGCCAGCAGTGACGGACTAGCGATAACGAATGAGCAGTTCTTC
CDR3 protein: CASSDGLAITNEQFF

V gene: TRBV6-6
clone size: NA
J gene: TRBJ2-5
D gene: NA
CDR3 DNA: TGTGCCAGCAGTTACTCGACCGCCAGGGAGACCCAGTACTTC
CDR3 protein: CASSYSTARETQYF

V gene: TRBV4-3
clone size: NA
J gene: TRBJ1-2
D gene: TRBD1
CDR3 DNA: TGCGCCAGCAGCCAAGGACAGGGCTATGGCTACACCTTC
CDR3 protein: CASSQGQGYGYTF

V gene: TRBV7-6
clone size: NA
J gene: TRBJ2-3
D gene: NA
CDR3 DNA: TGTGCCAGCAGCTTACTTTCAGATACGCAGTATTTT
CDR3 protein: CASSLLSDTQYF

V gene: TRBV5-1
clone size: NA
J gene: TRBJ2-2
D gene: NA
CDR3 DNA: TGCGCCAGCAGCTTGAGAGTGGGGAGGACCGGGGAGCTGTTTTTT
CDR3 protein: CASSLRVGRTGELFF

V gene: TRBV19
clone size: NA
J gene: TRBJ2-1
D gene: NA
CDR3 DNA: TGTGCCAGTTCACAGGGCATGAGCTCCTACAATGAGCAGTTCTTC
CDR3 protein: CASSQGMSSYNEQFF

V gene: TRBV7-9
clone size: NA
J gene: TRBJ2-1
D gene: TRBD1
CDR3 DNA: TGTGCCAGCAGCAAACTTCCGGGACAGGAGTACAATGAGCAGTTCTTC
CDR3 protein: CASSKLPGQEYNEQFF

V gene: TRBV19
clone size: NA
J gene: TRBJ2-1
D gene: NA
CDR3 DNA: TGTGCCAGTAGTATATCAGGACAGAGCCTAAGGTGGAATGAGCAGTTCTTC
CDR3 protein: CASSISGQSLRWNEQFF

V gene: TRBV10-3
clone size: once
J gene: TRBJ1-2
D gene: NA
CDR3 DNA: TGTGCCATCAGCGAGGGACAAAACTATGGCTACACCTTC
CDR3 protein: CAISEGQNYGYTF

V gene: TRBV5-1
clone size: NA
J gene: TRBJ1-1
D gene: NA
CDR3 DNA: TGCGCCAGCAGCAGGGGACAAGCGAACACTGAAGCTTTCTTT
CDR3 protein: CASSRGQANTEAFF

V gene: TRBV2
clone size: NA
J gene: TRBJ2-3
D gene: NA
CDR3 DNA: TGTGCCAGCAGTGTATCTCGAGATACGCAGTATTTT
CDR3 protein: CASSVSRDTQYF

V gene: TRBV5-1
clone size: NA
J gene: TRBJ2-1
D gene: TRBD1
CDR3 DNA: TGCGCCAGCAGCTTGAGGGGACAGGGGGTTTTTGGTGAGCAGTTCTTC
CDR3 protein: CASSLRGQGVFGEQFF

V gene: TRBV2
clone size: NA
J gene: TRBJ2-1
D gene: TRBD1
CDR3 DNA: TGTGCCAGCCATGAGGGGGCGGGTGAGCAGTTCTTC
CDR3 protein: CASHEGAGEQFF

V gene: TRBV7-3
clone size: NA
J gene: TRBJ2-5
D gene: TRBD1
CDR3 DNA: TGTGCCAGCAGCTTAAGTGGCGGGACAGGGGCCGAAGAGACCCAGTACTTC
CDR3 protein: CASSLSGGTGAEETQYF

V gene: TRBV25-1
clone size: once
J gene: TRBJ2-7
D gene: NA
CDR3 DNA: TGTGCCAGCAGTGAACCCGGGACAATCGAGCAGTACTTC
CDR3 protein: CASSEPGTIEQYF

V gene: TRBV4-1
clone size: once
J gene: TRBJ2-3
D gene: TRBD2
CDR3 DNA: TGCGCCAGCAGCCAACTCCTACCCTTAGCGGGATATAGAACAGATACGCAGTATTTT
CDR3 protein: CASSQLLPLAGYRTDTQYF

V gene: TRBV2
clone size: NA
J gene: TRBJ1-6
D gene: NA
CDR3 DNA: TGTGCCAGCACCCGTGAGTCTGCGTCACCCCTCCACTTT
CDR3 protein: CASTRESASPLHF

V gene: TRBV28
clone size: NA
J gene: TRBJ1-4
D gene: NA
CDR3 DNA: TGTGCCAGCAGTAACCTGGCTGACTTGCGTATTTCAACTAATGAAAAACTGTTTTTT
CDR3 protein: CASSNLADLRISTNEKLFF

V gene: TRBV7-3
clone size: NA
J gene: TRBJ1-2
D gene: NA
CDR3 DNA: TGTGCCAGCAGCCCGGGAGGGAGGGTTGGTGGCTACACCTTC
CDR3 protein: CASSPGGRVGGYTF

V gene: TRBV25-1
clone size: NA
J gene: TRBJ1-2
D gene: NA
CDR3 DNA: TGTGCCAGCAGTCGATCTTGGGGGGGCCTGAACTATGGCTACACCTTC
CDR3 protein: CASSRSWGGLNYGYTF

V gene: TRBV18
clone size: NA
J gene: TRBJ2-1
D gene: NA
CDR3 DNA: TGTGCCAGCTCACCACCTCAGGCAGAGCAGTTCTTC
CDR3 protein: CASSPPQAEQFF

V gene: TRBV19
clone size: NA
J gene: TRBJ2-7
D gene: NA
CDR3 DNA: TGTGCCAGTAGTCCCCTAGGCCTCTACGAGCAGTACTTC
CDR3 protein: CASSPLGLYEQYF

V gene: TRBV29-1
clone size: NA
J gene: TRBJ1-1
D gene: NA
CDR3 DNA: TGCAGCACTAAGCAGGGGAGTAGCACTGAAGCTTTCTTT
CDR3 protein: CSTKQGSSTEAFF

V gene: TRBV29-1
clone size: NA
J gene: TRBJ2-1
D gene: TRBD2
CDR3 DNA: TGCAGCGTTGAAGGGGGACTAGCAGTCTACAATGAGCAGTTCTTC
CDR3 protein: CSVEGGLAVYNEQFF

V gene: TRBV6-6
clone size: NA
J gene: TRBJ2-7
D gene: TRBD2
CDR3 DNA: TGTGCCAGCAGTGGGCCTAGCGGGTCCACATCCGAGCAGTACTTC
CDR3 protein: CASSGPSGSTSEQYF

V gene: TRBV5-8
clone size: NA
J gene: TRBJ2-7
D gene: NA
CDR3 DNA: TGTGCCAGCGGCCCAGGCGGGGTCGAGCAGTACTTC
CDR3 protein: CASGPGGVEQYF

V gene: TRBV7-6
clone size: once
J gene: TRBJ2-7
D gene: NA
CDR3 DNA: TGTGCCAGCAGCCCCGGTGGGGGCCGATCCGTGGAGCAGTACTTC
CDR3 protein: CASSPGGGRSVEQYF

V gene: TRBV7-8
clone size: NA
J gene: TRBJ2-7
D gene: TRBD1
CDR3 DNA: TGTGCCAGCAGCCCTCGACAGGGGGGCGAGCAGTACTTC
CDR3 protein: CASSPRQGGEQYF

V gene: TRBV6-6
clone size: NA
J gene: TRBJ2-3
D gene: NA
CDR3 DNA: TGTGCCAGCTATTTGCAGGACTCAAGGAGGCAGTATTTT
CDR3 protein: CASYLQDSRRQYF

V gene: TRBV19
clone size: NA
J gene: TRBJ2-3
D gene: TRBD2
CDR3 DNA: TGTGCCAGTCAAATAGCGGGAGGGCGCACAGATACGCAGTATTTT
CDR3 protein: CASQIAGGRTDTQYF

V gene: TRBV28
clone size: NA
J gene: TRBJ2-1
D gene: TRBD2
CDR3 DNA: TGTGCCAGCAGTTTTCCTTTGGCTAGCGGTACTTACAGCTCCTACAATGAGCAGTTCTTC
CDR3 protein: CASSFPLASGTYSSYNEQFF

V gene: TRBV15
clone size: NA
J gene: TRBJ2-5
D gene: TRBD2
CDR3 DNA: TGTGCCACCAGCAGAAGGGCCCGACTAGCGGGAGAGACCCAGTACTTC
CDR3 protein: CATSRRARLAGETQYF

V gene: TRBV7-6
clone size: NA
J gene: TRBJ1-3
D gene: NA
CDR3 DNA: TGTGCCAGCAGCTTAGGGGCAGGGGTCTCTGGAAACACCATATATTTT
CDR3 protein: CASSLGAGVSGNTIYF

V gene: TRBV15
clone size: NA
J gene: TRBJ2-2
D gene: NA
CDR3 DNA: TGTGCCACCAGCAGGGACAACTCGAACACCGGGGAGCTGTTTTTT
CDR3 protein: CATSRDNSNTGELFF

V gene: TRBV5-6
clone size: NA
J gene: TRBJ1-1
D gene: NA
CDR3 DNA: TGTGCCAGCAGCTTGGGAGGGAGCACTGAAGCTTTCTTT
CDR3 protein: CASSLGGSTEAFF

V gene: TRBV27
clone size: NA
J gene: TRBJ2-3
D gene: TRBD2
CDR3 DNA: TGTGCCAGCAGGACAACCGGGACTACAACAGATACGCAGTATTTT
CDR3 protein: CASRTTGTTTDTQYF

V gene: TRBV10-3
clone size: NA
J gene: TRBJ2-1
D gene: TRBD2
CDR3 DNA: TGTGCCATCATGGGGGGACTAGCGGACAATGAGCAGTTCTTC
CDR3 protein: CAIMGGLADNEQFF

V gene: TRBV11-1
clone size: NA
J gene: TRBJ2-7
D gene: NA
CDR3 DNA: TGTGCCAGCAGCTTAGCGCTCGGCCCGGGGAGCGAGCAGTACTTC
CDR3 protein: CASSLALGPGSEQYF

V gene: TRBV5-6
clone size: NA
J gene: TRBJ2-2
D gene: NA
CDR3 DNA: TGTGCCAGCAGCTTGATCGGCGGGGCGAACACCGGGGAGCTGTTTTTT
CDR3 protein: CASSLIGGANTGELFF

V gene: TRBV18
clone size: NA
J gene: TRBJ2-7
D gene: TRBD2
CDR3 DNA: TGTGCCAGCTCATCTCTAGCGGGAGTAGGTCGCGGCGAGCAGTACTTC
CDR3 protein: CASSSLAGVGRGEQYF

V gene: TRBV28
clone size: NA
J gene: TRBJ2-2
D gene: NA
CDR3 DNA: TGTGCCAGCAGTTTATGGAACTCCCTATCCTCGAACACCGGGGAGCTGTTTTTT
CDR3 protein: CASSLWNSLSSNTGELFF

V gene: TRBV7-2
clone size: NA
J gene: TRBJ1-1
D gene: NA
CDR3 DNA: TGTGCCAGCAGCTTAGGTCGATTTAACGCCTCGGGTGAAGCTTTCTTT
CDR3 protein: CASSLGRFNASGEAFF

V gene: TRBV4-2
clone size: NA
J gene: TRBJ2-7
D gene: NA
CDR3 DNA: TGTGCCAGCAGCCGCCTTGGAGGCTACGAGCAGTACTTC
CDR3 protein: CASSRLGGYEQYF

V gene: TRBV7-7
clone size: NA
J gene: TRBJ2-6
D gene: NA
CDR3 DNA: TGTGCTAGCAGCCCGGACGGGAATGGGGCCAACGTCCTGACTTTC
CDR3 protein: CASSPDGNGANVLTF